This is a list of T cell receptor beta chains from one sample in a study of cytomegalovirus exposure and HLA in healthy donors. Assay: immunoSEQ multiplex PCR; the TCRdb copy retains only in-frame clones and omits some. The sample yields around 45,000 clones, more than 85% seen once. The sample consisted of PBMCs. These receptors were collected from a man in his late teens or twenties in good health and CMV-seronegative. The CDR3 runs from the conserved cysteine through the conserved F or W. Each record gives: clone size, V gene, D gene, J gene, CDR3 protein, CDR3 DNA. The D gene is left open where the match is weak. Some rows have no size entry. The others give once, few or many, or a class for an expanded clone.

>.|TRBV5-1|.|TRBJ2-7
CASSLGVGGVDEQYF
TGCGCCAGCAGCTTGGGGGTCGGGGGTGTGGACGAGCAGTACTTC
>.|TRBV18|.|TRBJ2-7
CASSPRRQEPVSSYEQYF
TGTGCCAGCTCACCTCGTCGACAGGAGCCGGTAAGCTCCTACGAGCAGTACTTC
>.|TRBV19|TRBD2|TRBJ2-2
CASSRPSGRGTGELFF
TGTGCCAGTAGTCGTCCTAGCGGGAGGGGGACCGGGGAGCTGTTTTTT
>once|TRBV2|TRBD2|TRBJ2-5
CASRALGGSYVTQYF
TGTGCCAGCAGAGCTTTGGGCGGGAGTTATGTGACCCAGTACTTC
>.|TRBV2|TRBD2|TRBJ2-2
CASGPHSGAGELFF
TGTGCCAGCGGCCCTCATAGCGGGGCCGGGGAGCTGTTTTTT
>once|TRBV4-1|TRBD1|TRBJ2-2
CASSQEGGPTGGRSGELFF
TGCGCCAGCAGCCAAGAGGGGGGCCCGACAGGGGGCAGGTCCGGGGAGCTGTTTTTT
>.|TRBV7-9|.|TRBJ2-1
CASSQDWSRGADEQFF
TGCGCCAGCAGCCAAGATTGGAGCAGGGGGGCCGATGAGCAGTTCTTC
>.|TRBV29-1|TRBD1|TRBJ1-2
CSVRAGTGYGYTF
TGCAGCGTTCGAGCGGGGACAGGCTATGGCTACACCTTC
>.|TRBV7-3|TRBD2|TRBJ2-5
CASGAGAQETQYF
TGTGCCAGCGGAGCGGGGGCCCAAGAGACCCAGTACTTC
>.|TRBV7-2|.|TRBJ1-2
CASSLDSRSFNGYTF
TGTGCCAGCAGCTTAGACAGCCGATCGTTTAATGGCTACACCTTC
>.|TRBV18|.|TRBJ2-3
CASSPTGQGDTQYF
TGTGCCAGCTCACCAACTGGGCAGGGAGATACGCAGTATTTT
>.|TRBV27|.|TRBJ1-3
CASSLSYGNTIYF
TGTGCCAGCAGTTTATCGTATGGAAACACCATATATTTT
>.|TRBV29-1|TRBD1|TRBJ1-2
CSVPDRARNYGYTF
TGCAGCGTACCCGACAGGGCTCGTAACTATGGCTACACCTTC
>.|TRBV4-3|.|TRBJ2-7
CASSQDNSRSYEQYF
TGCGCCAGCAGCCAAGATAACAGCCGCTCCTACGAGCAGTACTTC
>.|TRBV6-1|.|TRBJ1-5
CASSEGRSNQPQHF
TGTGCCAGCAGTGAAGGACGGAGTAATCAGCCCCAGCATTTT
>.|TRBV10-3|.|TRBJ1-1
CAIGPRGTEAFF
TGTGCCATCGGGCCACGGGGCACTGAAGCTTTCTTT
>.|TRBV7-2|TRBD2|TRBJ2-5
CASSLDKREGRETQYF
TGTGCCAGCAGCTTAGACAAACGGGAGGGTCGGGAGACCCAGTACTTC
>.|TRBV15|.|TRBJ2-6
CATSRDRTGAGANVLTF
TGTGCCACCAGCAGAGATCGTACCGGGGCTGGGGCCAACGTCCTGACTTTC
>.|TRBV12-5|.|TRBJ2-3
CASGLAGATDTQYF
TGTGCTAGTGGGCTGGCAGGGGCGACAGATACGCAGTATTTT
>.|TRBV7-2|TRBD1|TRBJ1-6
CASSLSGGNSPLHF
TGTGCCAGCAGCTTATCAGGGGGTAATTCACCCCTCCACTTT
>.|TRBV11-3|TRBD1|TRBJ2-1
CASSPSRQGSGNEQFF
TGTGCCAGCAGTCCTTCCCGACAGGGTAGTGGCAATGAGCAGTTCTTC
>.|TRBV15|TRBD2|TRBJ2-5
CATSGQMAGGGETQYF
TGTGCCACCAGCGGGCAGATGGCGGGAGGTGGAGAGACCCAGTACTTC
>once|TRBV5-1|.|TRBJ2-1
CASSTQDPFYNEQFF
TGCGCCAGCAGCACACAGGACCCCTTCTACAATGAGCAGTTCTTC
>.|TRBV7-2|TRBD2|TRBJ2-4
CASSSGLAENIQYF
TGTGCCAGCAGCTCGGGACTAGCGGAAAACATTCAGTACTTC
>.|TRBV5-1|.|TRBJ2-1
CASSSHKSYNEQFF
TGCGCCAGCAGCAGTCACAAATCCTACAATGAGCAGTTCTTC
>.|TRBV2|.|TRBJ2-2
CASSREGDISGGELFF
TGTGCCAGCAGTCGAGAAGGGGACATTAGTGGGGGGGAGCTGTTTTTT
>.|TRBV11-3|TRBD2|TRBJ2-7
CASSLRGGSTYEQYF
TGTGCCAGCAGCTTGAGGGGAGGGTCAACCTACGAGCAGTACTTC
>.|TRBV5-4|TRBD1|TRBJ2-2
CASSLLQGLGTGELFF
TGTGCCAGCAGCTTATTACAGGGGCTGGGCACCGGGGAGCTGTTTTTT
>.|TRBV27|.|TRBJ2-3
CASSLTGHSTDTQYF
TGTGCCAGCAGTTTAACGGGACATAGCACAGATACGCAGTATTTT
>.|TRBV11-2|.|TRBJ2-7
CASSPWDFSEQYF
TGTGCCAGCAGCCCGTGGGACTTTTCCGAGCAGTACTTC
>.|TRBV9|TRBD1|TRBJ1-5
CASSVSRATGLSNQPQHF
TGTGCCAGCAGCGTTAGTAGGGCGACAGGGTTGAGCAATCAGCCCCAGCATTTT
>.|TRBV4-3|TRBD2|TRBJ2-3
CASSLSGGAIDTQYF
TGCGCCAGCAGCCTTAGCGGGGGGGCCATAGATACGCAGTATTTT
>.|TRBV5-5|.|TRBJ2-7
CASSLTEGYEQYF
TGTGCCAGCAGCTTGACGGAGGGCTACGAGCAGTACTTC
>.|TRBV7-2|.|TRBJ2-2
CASSSTGLNTGELFF
TGTGCCAGCAGCTCGACAGGTTTAAACACCGGGGAGCTGTTTTTT
>.|TRBV7-2|.|TRBJ1-2
CASSLGYRVDGYTF
TGTGCCAGCAGCTTAGGATACAGGGTGGATGGCTACACCTTC
>.|TRBV4-3|.|TRBJ2-5
CASSQVWGGETQYF
TGCGCCAGCAGCCAAGTGTGGGGAGGAGAGACCCAGTACTTC
>.|TRBV5-4|.|TRBJ1-3
CASSNRSGNTIYF
TGTGCCAGCAGCAACAGGTCTGGAAACACCATATATTTT
>.|TRBV19|TRBD2|TRBJ2-3
CASSIEVGLAFSDTQYF
TGTGCCAGTAGTATAGAGGTCGGACTAGCGTTTTCAGATACGCAGTATTTT
>.|TRBV5-1|TRBD2|TRBJ2-5
CASSTGWLAGEETQYF
TGCGCCAGCAGCACCGGGTGGCTAGCGGGAGAGGAGACCCAGTACTTC
>.|TRBV14|.|TRBJ2-5
CASSQEGASWRETQYF
TGTGCCAGCAGCCAAGAGGGGGCTAGCTGGAGGGAGACCCAGTACTTC
>.|TRBV6-5|TRBD2|TRBJ2-5
CASSLAGGWGETQYF
TGTGCCAGCAGCTTAGCGGGAGGTTGGGGAGAGACCCAGTACTTC
>.|TRBV13|TRBD1|TRBJ1-2
CASSLFSGTGNGYTF
TGTGCCAGCAGCTTATTTAGTGGGACAGGTAACGGCTACACCTTC
>.|TRBV7-6|TRBD1|TRBJ1-2
CASSPIESDRNYGYTF
TGTGCCAGCAGCCCCATTGAATCGGACAGGAACTATGGCTACACCTTC
>.|TRBV29-1|.|TRBJ1-4
CSAVPTGGRVGKLFF
TGCAGCGCCGTACCCACCGGGGGGAGGGTCGGAAAACTGTTTTTT
>.|TRBV10-1|TRBD1|TRBJ1-6
CASSATGTGSPLHF
TGCGCCAGCAGTGCGACAGGGACGGGGTCACCCCTCCACTTT
>.|TRBV7-3|.|TRBJ1-1
CASSLDRNTEAFF
TGTGCCAGCAGCTTAGACAGAAACACTGAAGCTTTCTTT
>.|TRBV2|TRBD1|TRBJ2-6
CASRPKGQGSSGANVLTF
TGTGCCAGCAGGCCCAAGGGACAGGGGAGCTCTGGGGCCAACGTCCTGACTTTC
>.|TRBV7-9|.|TRBJ1-5
CASSQQRGISNQPQHF
TGTGCCAGCAGCCAGCAGCGAGGCATTAGCAATCAGCCCCAGCATTTT
>.|TRBV4-1|.|TRBJ2-5
CASSPLDRDGETQYF
TGCGCCAGCAGCCCCCTGGACAGAGATGGAGAGACCCAGTACTTC
>.|TRBV5-1|.|TRBJ2-1
CASSLRSGYGEQFF
TGCGCCAGCAGCTTACGGTCAGGGTACGGTGAGCAGTTCTTC
>.|TRBV19|TRBD1|TRBJ1-1
CASRASDRGRNTEAFF
TGTGCCAGTAGGGCTTCGGACAGGGGACGGAACACTGAAGCTTTCTTT
>.|TRBV6-1|.|TRBJ2-2
CASSARLLRVIVSGELFF
TGTGCCAGCAGTGCGCGACTGTTGAGGGTGATCGTGTCCGGGGAGCTGTTTTTT
>.|TRBV28|.|TRBJ2-7
CASEGQSNTYEQYF
TGTGCCAGCGAGGGACAATCAAACACCTACGAGCAGTACTTC
>.|TRBV2|TRBD2|TRBJ2-7
CASTLSLAGPYEQYF
TGTGCCAGCACTCTAAGCTTAGCGGGACCCTACGAGCAGTACTTC
>.|TRBV7-9|.|TRBJ2-7
CASLKGAAGEDYEQYF
TGTGCCAGCTTAAAGGGGGCGGCAGGGGAGGACTACGAGCAGTACTTC
>.|TRBV11-2|.|TRBJ2-1
CASSSRDEQFF
TGTGCCAGCAGCTCGAGGGATGAGCAGTTCTTC
>.|TRBV5-5|.|TRBJ1-1
CASSLEGFTEAFF
TGTGCCAGCAGCTTGGAGGGGTTCACTGAAGCTTTCTTT
>.|TRBV27|TRBD1|TRBJ1-5
CASSLSGQANQPQHF
TGTGCCAGCAGTTTATCTGGACAGGCCAATCAGCCCCAGCATTTT